This T cell receptor (beta chain) was documented in a study of blood T cell repertoires in COVID-19. Turning to the study itself: PBMCs, B-cell-depleted T cells, or T cells were the source of the cDNA or gDNA that made up the material.

This study enrolled people aged about 18 to 90 from roughly 24 US geographic areas. The CDR3 contains 16 residues. The V gene lost 0 bases and the J gene lost 2 bases, with 12 bases spanning the gap. Germline V gives CDR1 SGHNT, CDR2 YYREEE (reference sequence). Assay: immunoSEQ multiplex PCR; the TCRdb copy retains only in-frame clones and omits some. In the table there are approximately 200,000 clones, about 84% of which are singletons. Specimen: PBMCs or T cells enriched from blood (not recorded which). The chain employs TRBV5-4 and TRBJ1-3; D ambiguous. This receptor was taken from a woman aged 40 to 49 with acute COVID-19. Written as DNA, the CDR3 is TGTGCCAGCAGCTTGGGAGGTCCTTCCGCTGGAAACACCATATATTTT. Translation gives CASSLGGPSAGNTIYF.